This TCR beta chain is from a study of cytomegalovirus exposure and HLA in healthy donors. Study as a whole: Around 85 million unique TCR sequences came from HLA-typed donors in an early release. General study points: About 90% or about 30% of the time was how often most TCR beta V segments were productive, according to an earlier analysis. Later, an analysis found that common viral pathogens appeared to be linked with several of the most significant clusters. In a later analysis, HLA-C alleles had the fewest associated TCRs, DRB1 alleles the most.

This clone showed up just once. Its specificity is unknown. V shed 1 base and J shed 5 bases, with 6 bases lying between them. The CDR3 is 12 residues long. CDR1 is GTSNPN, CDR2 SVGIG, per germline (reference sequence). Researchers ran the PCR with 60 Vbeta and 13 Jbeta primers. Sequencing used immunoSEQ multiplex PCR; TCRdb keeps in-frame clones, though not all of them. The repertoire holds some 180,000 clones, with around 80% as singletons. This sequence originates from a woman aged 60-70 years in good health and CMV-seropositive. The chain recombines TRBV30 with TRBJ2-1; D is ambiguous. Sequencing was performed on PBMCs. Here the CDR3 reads CAWSGADNEQFF. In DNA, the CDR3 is TGTGCCTGGAGTGGGGCAGACAATGAGCAGTTCTTC.